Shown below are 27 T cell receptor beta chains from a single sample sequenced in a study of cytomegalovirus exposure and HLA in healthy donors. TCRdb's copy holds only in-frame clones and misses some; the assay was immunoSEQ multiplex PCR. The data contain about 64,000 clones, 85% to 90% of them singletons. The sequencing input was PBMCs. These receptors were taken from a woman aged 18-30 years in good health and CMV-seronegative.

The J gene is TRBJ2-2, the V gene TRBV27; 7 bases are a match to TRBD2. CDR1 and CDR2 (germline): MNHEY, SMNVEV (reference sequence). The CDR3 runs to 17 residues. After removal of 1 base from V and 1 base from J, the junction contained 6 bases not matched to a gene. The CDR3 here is CASSLWGIAGNTGELFF. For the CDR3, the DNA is TGTGCCAGCAGTTTATGGGGGATAGCGGGGAACACCGGGGAGCTGTTTTTT.

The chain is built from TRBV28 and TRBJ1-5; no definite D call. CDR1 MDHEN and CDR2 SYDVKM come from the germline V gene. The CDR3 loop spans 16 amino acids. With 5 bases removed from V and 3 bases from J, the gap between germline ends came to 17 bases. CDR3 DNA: TGTGCCAGCAGTACCCCGGGTCAGAGGTACAATCAGCCCCAGCATTTT. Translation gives CASSTPGQRYNQPQHF.

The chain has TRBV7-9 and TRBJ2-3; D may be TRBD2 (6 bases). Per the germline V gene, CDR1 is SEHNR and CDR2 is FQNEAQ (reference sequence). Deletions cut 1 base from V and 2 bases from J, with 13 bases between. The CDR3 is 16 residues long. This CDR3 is CASSLDRAGPTDTQYF. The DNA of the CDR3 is TGTGCCAGCAGCTTAGATCGGGCGGGGCCCACAGATACGCAGTATTTT. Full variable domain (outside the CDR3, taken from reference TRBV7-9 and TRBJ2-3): DTGVSQNPRHKITKRGQNVTFRCDPISEHNRLYWYRQTLGQGPEFLTYFQNEAQLEKSRLLSDRFSAERPKGSFSTLEIQRTEQGDSAMYLCASSLDRAGPTDTQYFGPGTRLTVL.

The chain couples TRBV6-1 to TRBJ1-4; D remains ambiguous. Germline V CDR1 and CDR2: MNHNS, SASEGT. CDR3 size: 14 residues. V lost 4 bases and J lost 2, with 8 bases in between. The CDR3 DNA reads TGTGCCAGCAGTGCAAGTGGCACTAATGAAAAACTGTTTTTT. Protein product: CASSASGTNEKLFF.

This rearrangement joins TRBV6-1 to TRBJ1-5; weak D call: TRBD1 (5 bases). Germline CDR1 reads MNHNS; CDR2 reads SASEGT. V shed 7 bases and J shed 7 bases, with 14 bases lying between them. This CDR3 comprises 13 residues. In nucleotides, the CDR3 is TGTGCCAGCAAACGACAGACAGACCAGCCCCAGCATTTT. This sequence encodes CASKRQTDQPQHF.

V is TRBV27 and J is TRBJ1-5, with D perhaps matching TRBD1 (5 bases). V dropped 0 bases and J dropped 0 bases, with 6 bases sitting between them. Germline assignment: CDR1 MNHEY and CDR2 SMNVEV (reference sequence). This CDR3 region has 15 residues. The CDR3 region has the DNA TGTGCCAGCAGTTTATCGACAGATAGCAATCAGCCCCAGCATTTT. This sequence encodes CASSLSTDSNQPQHF.

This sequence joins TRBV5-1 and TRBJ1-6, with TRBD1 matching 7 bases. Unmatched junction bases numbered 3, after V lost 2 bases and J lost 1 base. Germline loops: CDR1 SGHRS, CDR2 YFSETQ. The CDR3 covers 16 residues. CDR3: CASSLQGQSYNSPLHF. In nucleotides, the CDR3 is TGCGCCAGCAGCTTACAGGGGCAGTCCTATAATTCACCCCTCCACTTT.

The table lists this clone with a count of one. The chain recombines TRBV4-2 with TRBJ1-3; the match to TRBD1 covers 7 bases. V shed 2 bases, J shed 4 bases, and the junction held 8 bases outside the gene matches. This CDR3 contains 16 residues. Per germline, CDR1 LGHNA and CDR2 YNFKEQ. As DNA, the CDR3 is TGTGCCAGCAGCCAAAGGGAAACGGGACAGGGAAACACCATATATTTT. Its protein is CASSQRETGQGNTIYF.

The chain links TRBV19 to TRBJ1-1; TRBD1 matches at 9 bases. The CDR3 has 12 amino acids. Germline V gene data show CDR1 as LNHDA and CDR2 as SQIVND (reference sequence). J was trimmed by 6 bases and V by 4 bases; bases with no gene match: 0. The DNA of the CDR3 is TGTGCCAGTAGTAGACAGGGGGCTGAAGCTTTCTTT. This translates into CASSRQGAEAFF.

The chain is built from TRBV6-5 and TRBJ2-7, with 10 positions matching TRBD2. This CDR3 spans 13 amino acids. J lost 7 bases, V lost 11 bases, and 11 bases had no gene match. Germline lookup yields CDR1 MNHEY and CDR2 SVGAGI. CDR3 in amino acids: CAAKVAGGGEQYF. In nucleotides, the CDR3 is TGTGCCGCCAAAGTAGCGGGGGGAGGTGAGCAGTACTTC.

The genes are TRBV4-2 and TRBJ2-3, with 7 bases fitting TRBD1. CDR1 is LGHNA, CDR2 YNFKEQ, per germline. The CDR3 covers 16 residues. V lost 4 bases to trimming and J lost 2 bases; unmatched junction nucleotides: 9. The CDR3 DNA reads TGTGCCAGCAGCCCACGGGGACAGATGTCCACAGATACGCAGTATTTT. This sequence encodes CASSPRGQMSTDTQYF.

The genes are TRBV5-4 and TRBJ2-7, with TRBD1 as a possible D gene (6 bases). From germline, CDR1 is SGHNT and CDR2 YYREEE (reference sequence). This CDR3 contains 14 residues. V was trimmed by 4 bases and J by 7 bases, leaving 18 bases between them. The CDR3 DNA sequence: TGTGCCAGCAGCGGGACGACAGGTCTGGGGGAGCAGTACTTC. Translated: CASSGTTGLGEQYF.

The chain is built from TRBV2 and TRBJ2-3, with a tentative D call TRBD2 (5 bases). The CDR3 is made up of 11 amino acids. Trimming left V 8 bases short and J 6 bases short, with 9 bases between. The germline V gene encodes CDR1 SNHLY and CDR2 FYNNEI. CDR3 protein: CASGWRDTQYF. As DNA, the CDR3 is TGTGCCAGCGGATGGAGGGATACGCAGTATTTT.

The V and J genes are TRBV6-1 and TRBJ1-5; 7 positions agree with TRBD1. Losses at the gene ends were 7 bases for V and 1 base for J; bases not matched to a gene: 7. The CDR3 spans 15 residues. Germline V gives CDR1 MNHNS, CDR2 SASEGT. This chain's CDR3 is CASIPTGLSNQPQHF. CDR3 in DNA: TGTGCCAGCATCCCGACAGGGCTGAGCAATCAGCCCCAGCATTTT.

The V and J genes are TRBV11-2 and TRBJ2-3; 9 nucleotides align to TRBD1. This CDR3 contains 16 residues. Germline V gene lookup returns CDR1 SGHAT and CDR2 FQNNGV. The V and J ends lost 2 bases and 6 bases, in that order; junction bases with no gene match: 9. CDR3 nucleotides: TGTGCCAGCAGCTTACGGATTACAGGGGGCGGTGATACGCAGTATTTT. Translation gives CASSLRITGGGDTQYF.

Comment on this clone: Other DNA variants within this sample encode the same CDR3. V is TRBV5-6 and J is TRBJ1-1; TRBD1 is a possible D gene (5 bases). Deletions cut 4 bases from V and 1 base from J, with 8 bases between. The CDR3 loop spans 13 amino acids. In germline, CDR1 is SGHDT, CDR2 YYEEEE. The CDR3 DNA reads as TGTGCCAGCAGCCCAACAGGGAACACTGAAGCTTTCTTT. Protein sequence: CASSPTGNTEAFF.

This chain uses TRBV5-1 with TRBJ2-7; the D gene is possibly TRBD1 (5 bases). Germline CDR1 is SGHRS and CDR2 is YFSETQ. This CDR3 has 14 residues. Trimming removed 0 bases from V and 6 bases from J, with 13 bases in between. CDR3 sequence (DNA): TGCGCCAGCAGCTTGGGGCAGGGAAGGAGCGAGCAGTACTTC. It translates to CASSLGQGRSEQYF.

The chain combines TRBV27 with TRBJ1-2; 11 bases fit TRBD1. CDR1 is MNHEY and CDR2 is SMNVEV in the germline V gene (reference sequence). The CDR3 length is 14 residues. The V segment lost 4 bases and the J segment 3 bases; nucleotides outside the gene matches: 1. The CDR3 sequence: CASSWDRGDYGYTF. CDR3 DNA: TGTGCCAGCAGTTGGGACAGGGGGGACTATGGCTACACCTTC.

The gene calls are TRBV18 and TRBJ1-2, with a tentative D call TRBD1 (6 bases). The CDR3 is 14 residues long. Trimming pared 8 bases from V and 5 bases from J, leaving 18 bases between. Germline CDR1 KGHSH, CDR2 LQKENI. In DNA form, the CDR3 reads TGTGCCAGCCAAGTCGGACAGCGATCGTATGGCTACACCTTC. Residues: CASQVGQRSYGYTF.

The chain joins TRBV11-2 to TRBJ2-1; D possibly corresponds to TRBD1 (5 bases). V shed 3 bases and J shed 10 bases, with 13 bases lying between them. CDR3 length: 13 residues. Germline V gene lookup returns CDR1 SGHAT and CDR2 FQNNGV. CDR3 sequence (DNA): TGTGCCAGCAGCTTCGTCTTGAAGGGGGAGCAGTTCTTC. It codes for CASSFVLKGEQFF. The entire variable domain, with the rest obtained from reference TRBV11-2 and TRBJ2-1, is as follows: EAGVAQSPRYKIIEKRQSVAFWCNPISGHATLYWYQQILGQGPKLLIQFQNNGVVDDSQLPKDRFSAERLKGVDSTLKIQPAKLEDSAVYLCASSFVLKGEQFFGPGTRLTVL.

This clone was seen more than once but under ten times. The CDR3 nucleotides read TGTGCCAGCAGATCCACTCGTGGCACCGGGGAGCTGTTTTTT. This sequence encodes CASRSTRGTGELFF. V is TRBV6-1 and J is TRBJ2-2; D not resolved. The V gene's germline CDR1 is MNHNS and CDR2 SASEGT. CDR3 length equals 14 residues. V was pared by 6 bases and J by 4 bases, with 12 bases between.

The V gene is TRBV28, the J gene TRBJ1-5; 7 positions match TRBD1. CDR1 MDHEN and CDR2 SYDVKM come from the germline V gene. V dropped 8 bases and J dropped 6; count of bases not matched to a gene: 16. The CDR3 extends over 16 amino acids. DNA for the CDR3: TGTGCCAGCTGCTCTCCCTGGACAGGAGGCGTTCAGCCCCAGCATTTT. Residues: CASCSPWTGGVQPQHF.

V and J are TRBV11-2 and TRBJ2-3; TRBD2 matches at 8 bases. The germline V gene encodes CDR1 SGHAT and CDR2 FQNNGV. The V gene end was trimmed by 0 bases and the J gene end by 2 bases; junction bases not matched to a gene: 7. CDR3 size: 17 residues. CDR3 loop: CASSLDFREGPTDTQYF. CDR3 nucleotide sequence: TGTGCCAGCAGCTTAGATTTCCGGGAGGGCCCCACAGATACGCAGTATTTT.

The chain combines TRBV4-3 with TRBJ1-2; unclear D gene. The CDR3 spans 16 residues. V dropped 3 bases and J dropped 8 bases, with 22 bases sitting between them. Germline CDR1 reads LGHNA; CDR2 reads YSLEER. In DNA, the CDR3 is TGCGCCAGCAGCCACCACCTCGTGACAAGTACTCAAGGCTACACCTTC. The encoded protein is CASSHHLVTSTQGYTF.

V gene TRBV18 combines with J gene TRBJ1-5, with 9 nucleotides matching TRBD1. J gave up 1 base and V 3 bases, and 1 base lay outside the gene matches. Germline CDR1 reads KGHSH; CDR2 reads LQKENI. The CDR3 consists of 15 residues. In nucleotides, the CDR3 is TGTGCCAGCTCACCTGGGACAGGGAGCAATCAGCCCCAGCATTTT. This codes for CASSPGTGSNQPQHF.

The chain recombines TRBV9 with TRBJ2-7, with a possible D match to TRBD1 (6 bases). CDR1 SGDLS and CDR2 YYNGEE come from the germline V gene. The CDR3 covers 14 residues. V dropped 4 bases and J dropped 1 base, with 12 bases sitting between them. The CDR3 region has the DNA TGTGCCAGCAGCCCAGGGGTTCATTCCTACGAGCAGTACTTC. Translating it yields CASSPGVHSYEQYF.

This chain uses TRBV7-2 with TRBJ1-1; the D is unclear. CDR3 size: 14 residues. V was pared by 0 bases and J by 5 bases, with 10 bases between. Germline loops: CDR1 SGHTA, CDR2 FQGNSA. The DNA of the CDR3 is TGTGCCAGCAGCTTAGCGTCCGGGATGACTGAAGCTTTCTTT. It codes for CASSLASGMTEAFF. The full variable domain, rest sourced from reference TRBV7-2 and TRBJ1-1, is GAGVSQSPSNKVTEKGKDVELRCDPISGHTALYWYRQSLGQGLEFLIYFQGNSAPDKSGLPSDRFSAERTGGSVSTLTIQRTQQEDSAVYLCASSLASGMTEAFFGQGTRLTVV.